The clone carrying this T cell receptor beta chain came up once. The data were taken from a study of blood T cell repertoires in COVID-19. Study details: The cDNA or gDNA used as material had been derived from T cells, B-cell-depleted T cells, or PBMCs.

Germline assignment: CDR1 SGHRS and CDR2 YFSETQ. There are 13 residues in the CDR3. The ends lost 2 bases at V and 10 bases at J; junction bases unmatched: 4. In the original analysis: By means of reference gene primer amplification, nucleated cell counts were estimated. Sequenced by immunoSEQ multiplex PCR; TCRdb stores in-frame clones only, minus some. V, J and clone size were drawn from that table, and D and trimming were deduced from the DNA. The table records 300,000 to 400,000 clones, about 90% of them present only once. The receptor was derived from a woman aged 65 to 85 with COVID-19, enrolled during active disease. The chain joins TRBV5-1 to TRBJ1-4; 8 bases are a match to TRBD1. Sequenced input: peripheral blood. CDR3 coding DNA: TGCGCCAGCAGCTTTGGACAGGGTGGAAAACTGTTTTTT. This translates into CASSFGQGGKLFF.